This is a list of T cell receptor beta chains from one sample in a study of immune heterogeneity within non-small cell lung tumors. Using its own MiXCR run on the multiplex PCR reads, TCRdb lists one record per CDR3 protein. This sample has roughly 10,000 distinct CDR3 sequences, with around 21% found just once. The sequenced sample was lung tumor tissue. These TCRs come from a man in his sixties with non-small cell lung cancer. Each CDR3 is given with its conserved first and last residue. Each record gives: D gene, J gene, clone size, V gene, CDR3 protein, CDR3 DNA. D genes are given only for firm matches. The listing skips clone size in some rows; elsewhere it reads once, few, many or a size class.

TRBD1 | TRBJ2-1 | NA | TRBV29-1 | CSVEDVHGTGSYNEQFF | TGCAGCGTTGAAGATGTACACGGGACAGGGTCCTACAATGAGCAGTTCTTC
TRBD1 | TRBJ1-2 | medium-sized | TRBV12-3/TRBV12-4 | CASSTGEYGYTF | TGTGCCAGCAGTACAGGGGAATATGGCTACACCTTC
NA | TRBJ1-2 | medium-sized | TRBV30 | CAYNGGNYGYTF | TGTGCGTATAACGGGGGTAACTATGGCTACACCTTC
NA | TRBJ1-1 | NA | TRBV5-1 | CASSRQVNTEAFF | TGCGCCAGCAGCCGACAGGTGAACACTGAAGCTTTCTTT
NA | TRBJ2-7 | medium-sized | TRBV28 | CASRPPDSYEQYF | TGTGCCAGCAGGCCGCCGGACAGCTACGAGCAGTACTTC
TRBD1 | TRBJ2-1 | NA | TRBV6-1 | CASGSGTGVYNEQFF | TGTGCCAGCGGGAGCGGGACAGGGGTATACAATGAGCAGTTCTTC
TRBD1 | TRBJ2-7 | NA | TRBV4-1 | CAGSRSRDSYEQYF | TGCGCCGGCAGCCGTTCCCGGGACAGCTATGAGCAGTACTTC
TRBD1 | TRBJ1-2 | NA | TRBV2 | CASRYRTGTYGYTF | TGTGCCAGCAGGTACCGGACAGGGACCTATGGCTACACCTTC
NA | TRBJ2-7 | medium-sized | TRBV6-1 | CATLRGLQGAYEQYF | TGTGCCACCCTGAGAGGATTACAGGGAGCCTACGAGCAGTACTTC
NA | TRBJ1-6 | medium-sized | TRBV5-1 | CASSAGVNNSPLHF | TGCGCCAGCAGTGCAGGGGTAAATAATTCACCCCTCCACTTT
NA | TRBJ2-1 | few | TRBV3-1 | CASSQVLYNEQFF | TGTGCCAGCAGCCAGGTCTTGTACAATGAGCAGTTCTTC
NA | TRBJ2-7 | medium-sized | TRBV30 | CAWTPGHLAYEQYF | TGTGCCTGGACTCCGGGACATCTAGCCTACGAGCAGTACTTC
TRBD1 | TRBJ1-3 | NA | TRBV4-1 | CASSRGGAGGHLSGNTIYF | TGCGCCAGCAGCCGAGGTGGGGCAGGGGGCCACCTCTCTGGAAACACCATATATTTT
NA | TRBJ2-7 | medium-sized | TRBV6-1 | CASRNYEQYF | TGTGCCAGCAGGAACTACGAGCAGTACTTC
NA | TRBJ1-1 | NA | TRBV3-1 | CASSTQGRLNTEAFF | TGTGCCAGCAGCACCCAGGGACGACTGAACACTGAAGCTTTCTTT
NA | TRBJ2-7 | many | TRBV6-1 | CASSRHREHEQYF | TGTGCCAGCAGTCGACACAGGGAACACGAGCAGTACTTC
TRBD2 | TRBJ2-2 | medium-sized | TRBV20-1 | CSASPQERGNTGELFF | TGCAGTGCTAGCCCTCAGGAGCGGGGGAACACCGGGGAGCTGTTTTTT
TRBD1 | TRBJ2-3 | medium-sized | TRBV10-1 | CASPGQGTDTQYF | TGCGCCAGCCCCGGACAGGGTACAGATACGCAGTATTTT
TRBD1 | TRBJ1-6 | many | TRBV6-1 | CASSRQGADSPLHF | TGTGCCAGCAGTAGACAGGGCGCGGATTCACCCCTCCACTTT
NA | TRBJ2-3 | NA | TRBV2 | CASSGLTTDTQYF | TGTGCCAGCAGTGGACTTACTACAGATACGCAGTATTTT
NA | TRBJ2-7 | few | TRBV5-1 | CASSLGGALPYEQYF | TGCGCCAGCAGCTTGGGCGGCGCCCTGCCCTACGAGCAGTACTTC
NA | TRBJ1-1 | medium-sized | TRBV19 | CASSIGRRENTEAFF | TGTGCCAGTAGTATAGGGCGCAGGGAGAACACTGAAGCTTTCTTT
TRBD1 | TRBJ2-2 | NA | TRBV11-2 | CASSFQGQGARRELFF | TGTGCCAGCAGCTTCCAGGGACAGGGGGCGAGGAGGGAGCTGTTTTTT
NA | TRBJ2-6 | medium-sized | TRBV28 | CASSLGGSGANVLTF | TGTGCCAGCAGCTTGGGGGGTTCAGGGGCCAACGTCCTGACTTTC
TRBD1 | TRBJ2-7 | medium-sized | TRBV6-7 | CASSYPGGLNSYEQYF | TGTGCCAGCAGTTACCCAGGGGGTTTGAACTCCTACGAGCAGTACTTC
TRBD1 | TRBJ1-1 | NA | TRBV6-2/TRBV6-3 | CANNPTGGAPEAFF | TGTGCCAACAACCCGACAGGGGGCGCCCCTGAAGCTTTCTTT